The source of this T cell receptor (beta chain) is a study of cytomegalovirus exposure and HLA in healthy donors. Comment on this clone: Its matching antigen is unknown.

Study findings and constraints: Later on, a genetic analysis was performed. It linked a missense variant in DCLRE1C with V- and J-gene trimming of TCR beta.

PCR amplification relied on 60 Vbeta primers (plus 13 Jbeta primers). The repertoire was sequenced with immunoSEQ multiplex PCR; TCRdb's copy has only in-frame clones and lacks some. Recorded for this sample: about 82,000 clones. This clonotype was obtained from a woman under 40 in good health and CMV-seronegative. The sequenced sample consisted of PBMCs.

The CDR3 region has the DNA TGTGCCAGCATGCCCGGGTCTGGAAACACCATATATTTT. Translation: CASMPGSGNTIYF. The V call is TRBV6-5, the J call TRBJ1-3; D not certain. Per the germline V gene, CDR1 is MNHEY and CDR2 is SVGAGI. The CDR3 has 13 residues. V lost 7 bases and J 1 base, leaving 8 bases between the germline ends.